These 15 T cell receptor beta chains came from one sample sequenced in a study of long-term antiretroviral therapy in people with HIV. Samples were assayed with immunoSEQ v3.0 at survey level. Measured with immunoSEQ multiplex PCR; TCRdb has only the in-frame clones, and not every one. The sample has fewer than 30,000 clones, roughly 84% seen once. The sequencing here drew on unsorted PBMCs, taken 0.8 years after starting antiretroviral therapy. All receptors come from a woman between 25 and 40 years old with HIV.

The chain combines TRBV10-3 with TRBJ1-2; D is possibly TRBD1 (5 bases). CDR1 is ENHRY and CDR2 is SYGVKD in the germline V gene. V dropped 2 bases and J dropped 8 bases, with 18 bases sitting between them. The CDR3 sequence is 15 residues long. The CDR3 region has the DNA TGTGCCATCAGTGAGGGACGGACGGGACCGGGAGGCTACACCTTC. This sequence encodes CAISEGRTGPGGYTF.

CDR3 DNA sequence: TGCGCCAGCAGGGGACAGTTTAGCACAGATACGCAGTATTTT. Protein: CASRGQFSTDTQYF. The chain employs TRBV10-2 and TRBJ2-3; 7 bases are shared with TRBD1. V gave up 6 bases and J gave up 0 bases; unmatched junction bases: 3. Germline-derived CDR1 and CDR2 are WSHSY and SAAADI. The CDR3 runs to 14 residues.

The chain uses TRBV27 and TRBJ1-5; D might be TRBD1 (6 bases). The CDR3 sequence is 14 residues long. V dropped 5 bases and J dropped 1 base, with 9 bases sitting between them. The germline CDR1 and CDR2 sequences are MNHEY and SMNVEV (reference sequence). CDR3 in DNA: TGTGCCAGCAGTCAGGGGCAGAGCAATCAGCCCCAGCATTTT. Translating gives CASSQGQSNQPQHF.

The rearrangement links TRBV2 to TRBJ2-1; D unresolved. There are 14 residues in the CDR3. The V gene lost 2 bases and the J gene lost 10 bases, with 15 bases spanning the gap. Germline lookup yields CDR1 SNHLY and CDR2 FYNNEI. The CDR3 protein is CASSENFGVREQFF. CDR3 bases: TGTGCCAGCAGTGAAAATTTTGGAGTTCGCGAGCAGTTCTTC. The full variable domain, completed using reference TRBV2 and TRBJ2-1, is EPEVTQTPSHQVTQMGQEVILRCVPISNHLYFYWYRQILGQKVEFLVSFYNNEISEKSEIFDDQFSVERPDGSNFTLKIRSTKLEDSAMYFCASSENFGVREQFFGPGTRLTVL.

This clone showed up just once. This chain uses TRBV5-1 with TRBJ2-5, with 9 nucleotides matching TRBD1. Germline CDR1 and CDR2: SGHRS and YFSETQ. Unmatched junction bases numbered 5, after V lost 6 bases and J lost 2 bases. The CDR3 spans 14 residues. The CDR3 bases are TGCGCCAGCAACTACGGACAGGGGCAAGAGACCCAGTACTTC. Translation gives CASNYGQGQETQYF.

CDR3 bases: TGTGCCAGCGATAGGGTCTTCTCGTTTTACAATGAGCAGTTCTTC. Its protein is CASDRVFSFYNEQFF. J is TRBJ2-1 and V is TRBV27, with D unresolved. Looked up from germline, CDR1 is MNHEY and CDR2 is SMNVEV (reference sequence). V gave up 8 bases and J gave up 4 bases, with 18 bases separating them. There are 15 residues in the CDR3.

The gene calls are TRBV27 and TRBJ1-3; 11 nucleotides line up with TRBD1. Germline values: CDR1 MNHEY, CDR2 SMNVEV (reference sequence). V shed 10 bases, J shed 4 bases, and the junction held 15 bases outside the gene matches. The CDR3 runs 17 residues. For the CDR3, the DNA is TGTGCCACCAAAACCAAAGGACAGGGGGCCCTCGGAAACACCATATATTTT. Residues: CATKTKGQGALGNTIYF.

The V and J genes are TRBV7-6 and TRBJ2-7; TRBD1 agrees at 10 bases. The germline gives CDR1 SGHVS, CDR2 FNYEAQ. The CDR3 consists of 18 residues. With V trimmed by 1 base and J by 2 bases, 11 bases remained unmatched. The chain's CDR3 is CASSLGDRGRDKPYEQYF. The DNA for the CDR3 is TGTGCCAGCAGCTTAGGTGACAGGGGGCGAGATAAACCCTACGAGCAGTACTTC.

The chain is built from TRBV19 and TRBJ1-4; D not certain. V was pared by 3 bases and J by 3 bases, with 14 bases between. Germline CDR1 is LNHDA and CDR2 is SQIVND (reference sequence). The CDR3 consists of 16 residues. The CDR3: CASSIGDAGSNEKLFF. The DNA of the CDR3 is TGTGCCAGTAGTATTGGGGATGCAGGCTCTAATGAAAAACTGTTTTTT.

V is TRBV27 and J is TRBJ1-1; D may be TRBD1 (5 bases). V lost 2 bases to trimming and J lost 2 bases, with 9 bases between them. This CDR3 region has 14 residues. Germline assignment: CDR1 MNHEY and CDR2 SMNVEV (reference sequence). The CDR3 sequence: CASSLGGDNTEAFF. The CDR3 DNA reads as TGTGCCAGCAGTTTAGGAGGGGATAACACTGAAGCTTTCTTT.

The chain uses TRBV21-1 and TRBJ1-5; TRBD1, the table's D call, was not compared with the DNA. TRBV21-1 has pseudogene status. The CDR3 covers 16 residues. The CDR3 sequence: CASSKSIREVNQPQHF. The CDR3 DNA follows: TGTGCCAGCAGCAAATCCATCAGGGAAGTGAATCAGCCCCAGCATTTT.

The chain is built from TRBV5-6 and TRBJ1-3; tentatively, D is TRBD1 (5 bases). Trimming took 6 bases from V and 2 from J, leaving 18 bases between them. CDR3 length: 16 amino acids. Germline assignment: CDR1 SGHDT and CDR2 YYEEEE. The CDR3 nucleotides read TGTGCCAGCACCCTGAGAGGGGCTGTAACTGGAAACACCATATATTTT. Encoded protein: CASTLRGAVTGNTIYF.

The chain uses TRBV25-1 and TRBJ2-3; 11 bases match TRBD1. Germline CDR1 reads MGHDK; CDR2 reads SYGVNS. The V segment lost 2 bases and the J segment 4 bases; nucleotides outside the gene matches: 5. This CDR3 region has 16 residues. The CDR3 loop is CASSEIRTGGPDTQYF. The CDR3 nucleotides are TGTGCCAGCAGTGAAATCAGGACAGGGGGCCCAGATACGCAGTATTTT.

J is TRBJ1-1 and V is TRBV29-1; D is ambiguous. The CDR3 covers 13 residues. CDR1 is SQVTM, CDR2 ANQGSEA, per germline. Trimming left V 6 bases short and J 2 bases short, with 13 bases between. In DNA, the CDR3 is TGCAGCGTCCAGAAGAACACCAACACTGAAGCTTTCTTT. This codes for CSVQKNTNTEAFF.

The gene calls are TRBV27 and TRBJ2-3, with TRBD2 as a possible D gene (6 bases). Germline V gene sequence: CDR1 MNHEY, CDR2 SMNVEV (reference sequence). Trimming took off 10 bases at V and 4 bases at J, with 12 bases between the two ends. The CDR3 length is 12 residues. The CDR3 is CATSTGADTQYF. The CDR3 nucleotides read TGTGCCACCTCAACGGGGGCAGATACGCAGTATTTT.